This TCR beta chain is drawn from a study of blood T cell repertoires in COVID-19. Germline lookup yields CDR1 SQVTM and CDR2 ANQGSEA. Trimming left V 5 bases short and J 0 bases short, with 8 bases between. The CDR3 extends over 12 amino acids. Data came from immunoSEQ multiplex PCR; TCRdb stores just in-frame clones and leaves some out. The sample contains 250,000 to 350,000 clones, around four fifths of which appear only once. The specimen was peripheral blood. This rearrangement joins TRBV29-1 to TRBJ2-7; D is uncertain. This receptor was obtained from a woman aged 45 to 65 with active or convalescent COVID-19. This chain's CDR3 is CSVSTNSYEQYF. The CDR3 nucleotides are TGCAGCGTTTCAACTAACTCCTACGAGCAGTACTTC.